These T cell receptor beta chains were read from a single sample in a study of T cells in Graves' hyperthyroidism and ophthalmopathy. In TCRdb, the multiplex PCR reads were re-called with MiXCR into one record per CDR3 protein. The table lists about 560,000 distinct CDR3 sequences, 11% to 15% of them singletons. Sequenced input: blood. These receptors were obtained from a woman aged 40 to 50 with Graves' hyperthyroidism. Each CDR3 is given with its conserved first and last residue. A D gene is named only where the DNA matches it firmly. The size entry is marked missing in some rows and otherwise reads once, few, many or a size class.

cdr3_aa: CASSLSWAENGGPNIQYF
cdr3_nt: TGTGCCAGCAGCTTATCCTGGGCGGAGAACGGGGGCCCTAACATTCAGTACTTC
d_call: .
v_call: TRBV11-2
cdr3_length: 18
clone_size: many
j_call: TRBJ2-4

cdr3_aa: CASSQDPKTGELFF
cdr3_nt: TGTGCCAGCAGCCAAGACCCGAAAACCGGGGAGCTGTTTTTT
d_call: .
v_call: TRBV3-1
cdr3_length: 14
clone_size: many
j_call: TRBJ2-2

cdr3_aa: CASSPNRGSSYNEQFF
cdr3_nt: TGTGCCAGCAGCCCCAATCGGGGGAGCTCCTACAATGAGCAGTTCTTC
d_call: .
v_call: TRBV7-3
cdr3_length: 16
clone_size: many
j_call: TRBJ2-1

cdr3_aa: CASHRARDSYEQYF
cdr3_nt: TGTGCCAGCCACCGGGCGAGAGACTCCTACGAGCAGTACTTC
d_call: .
v_call: TRBV28
cdr3_length: 14
clone_size: many
j_call: TRBJ2-7

cdr3_aa: CASSLDRWEGNTIYF
cdr3_nt: TGTGCCAGCAGTCTTGACAGGTGGGAAGGAAACACCATATATTTT
d_call: .
v_call: TRBV12-3/TRBV12-4
cdr3_length: 15
clone_size: many
j_call: TRBJ1-3

cdr3_aa: CASSSSGFANEKLFF
cdr3_nt: TGTGCCAGCAGCTCTTCAGGGTTTGCTAATGAAAAACTGTTTTTT
d_call: .
v_call: TRBV6-1
cdr3_length: 15
clone_size: many
j_call: TRBJ1-4

cdr3_aa: CASSYPLGQGGYEQYF
cdr3_nt: TGTGCCAGCAGTTACCCACTAGGACAGGGGGGCTACGAGCAGTACTTC
d_call: TRBD1
v_call: TRBV6-5
cdr3_length: 16
clone_size: .
j_call: TRBJ2-7

cdr3_aa: CASSLARVLSGELFF
cdr3_nt: TGTGCCAGCAGCTTAGCCAGGGTTCTGTCCGGGGAGCTGTTTTTT
d_call: .
v_call: TRBV7-2
cdr3_length: 15
clone_size: few
j_call: TRBJ2-2

cdr3_aa: CASSRQSQYEQYF
cdr3_nt: TGTGCCAGCAGTCGACAGAGCCAGTACGAGCAGTACTTC
d_call: .
v_call: TRBV28
cdr3_length: 13
clone_size: many
j_call: TRBJ2-7

cdr3_aa: CASSQDWEAGSQETQYF
cdr3_nt: TGCGCCAGCAGCCAAGATTGGGAGGCAGGGTCCCAAGAGACCCAGTACTTC
d_call: .
v_call: TRBV4-1
cdr3_length: 17
clone_size: .
j_call: TRBJ2-5

cdr3_aa: CSARLGEKLFF
cdr3_nt: TGCAGTGCTAGACTGGGGGAAAAACTGTTTTTT
d_call: .
v_call: TRBV20-1
cdr3_length: 11
clone_size: many
j_call: TRBJ1-4

cdr3_aa: CASSDHRTSGGDTQYF
cdr3_nt: TGTGCCAGCAGCGATCACCGGACTAGCGGGGGGGATACGCAGTATTTT
d_call: TRBD2
v_call: TRBV6-2/TRBV6-3
cdr3_length: 16
clone_size: .
j_call: TRBJ2-3

cdr3_aa: CASSLGDSNTGELFF
cdr3_nt: TGTGCCAGCAGTTTGGGAGACTCGAACACCGGGGAGCTGTTTTTT
d_call: .
v_call: TRBV6-1
cdr3_length: 15
clone_size: many
j_call: TRBJ2-2

cdr3_aa: CAWTDRGLLGDSPLHF
cdr3_nt: TGTGCCTGGACCGACAGGGGTCTATTGGGCGATTCACCCCTCCACTTT
d_call: TRBD1
v_call: TRBV30
cdr3_length: 16
clone_size: many
j_call: TRBJ1-6

cdr3_aa: CASSLSVGRTEAFF
cdr3_nt: TGTGCCAGCAGTTTATCGGTGGGGAGAACTGAAGCTTTCTTT
d_call: .
v_call: TRBV28
cdr3_length: 14
clone_size: .
j_call: TRBJ1-1

cdr3_aa: CASSEGEVGQQYF
cdr3_nt: TGTGCCAGCAGTGAAGGGGAGGTGGGTCAACAGTACTTC
d_call: .
v_call: TRBV6-1
cdr3_length: 13
clone_size: many
j_call: TRBJ2-5

cdr3_aa: CASSPRTGLEQYF
cdr3_nt: TGTGCCAGCAGCCCCAGGACAGGGTTGGAGCAGTACTTC
d_call: TRBD1
v_call: TRBV11-1
cdr3_length: 13
clone_size: many
j_call: TRBJ2-7

cdr3_aa: CSAIDRGRREQYF
cdr3_nt: TGCAGTGCTATAGACAGGGGGCGACGCGAGCAGTACTTC
d_call: TRBD1
v_call: TRBV20-1
cdr3_length: 13
clone_size: many
j_call: TRBJ2-7

cdr3_aa: CASIDVASSYEQYF
cdr3_nt: TGTGCCAGCATTGACGTTGCCAGCTCCTACGAGCAGTACTTC
d_call: .
v_call: TRBV6-1
cdr3_length: 14
clone_size: .
j_call: TRBJ2-7

cdr3_aa: CASSFTGEQVQYF
cdr3_nt: TGCGCCAGCAGCTTTACAGGGGAGCAGGTGCAGTACTTC
d_call: TRBD1
v_call: TRBV5-1
cdr3_length: 13
clone_size: many
j_call: TRBJ2-7